These T cell receptor beta chains were read from a single sample in a study of blood T cells in healthy people across ages. TCRdb reprocessed the 5' RACE reads via MiXCR and lists one record per CDR3 protein. The data contain 1.5 million to 2 million distinct CDR3 sequences, roughly two fifths of them singletons. What was sequenced was blood. These receptors were collected from a human donor in good health. CDR3s include the opening cysteine and the closing phenylalanine or tryptophan. A D gene is named only where the DNA matches it firmly. Only part of the rows carry a size: once, few, many, or a class if the clone is expanded.

.	TRBV7-2	TRBJ2-7	.	TGTGCCAGCAGCTTAGGAGGGGGGTTTGGGGAAAAGCAGTACTTC	CASSLGGGFGEKQYF
TRBD1	TRBV12-3/TRBV12-4	TRBJ2-1	.	TGTGCCAGCACCTCGACAGGGGCGACCAATGAGCAGTTCTTC	CASTSTGATNEQFF
.	TRBV7-2	TRBJ2-7	.	TGTGCCAGCAGCTCCCAGAGCTCCTACGAGCGGTACTTC	CASSSQSSYERYF
.	TRBV4-1	TRBJ1-5	few	TGCGCCAGCAGCCTACCGGGACACAGCAATCAGCCCCAGCATTTT	CASSLPGHSNQPQHF
.	TRBV7-2	TRBJ1-1	.	TGTGCCAGCAGCCCCCAGGAGTGGACTGAAGCTTTCTTT	CASSPQEWTEAFF
.	TRBV6-2/TRBV6-3	TRBJ1-2	.	TGTGCCAGCAGTGACGACGGTACCTATGGCTACACCTTC	CASSDDGTYGYTF
.	TRBV28	TRBJ1-1	few	TGTGCCAGCAGTGCCCCCGGGGGCGGGAACACTGAAGCTTTCTTT	CASSAPGGGNTEAFF
.	TRBV20-1	TRBJ2-7	.	TGCAGTACTATACCCACAGGGTCGTATTCCTACGAGCAGTACTTC	CSTIPTGSYSYEQYF
.	TRBV7-6	TRBJ2-3	.	TGTGCCAGCAGCCCCTACCGCTCCTCTGGCACAGATACGCAGTATTTT	CASSPYRSSGTDTQYF
.	TRBV20-1	TRBJ2-5	.	TGCAGTGCTAGAGTATGGGGGACCCAGTACTTC	CSARVWGTQYF
TRBD1	TRBV20-1	TRBJ1-4	few	TGCAGTGCCAGACCGGGACAGGGGACTAATGAAAAACTGTTTTTT	CSARPGQGTNEKLFF
.	TRBV29-1	TRBJ1-2	many	TGCAGCGTCGTTCAGGTTAACTATGGCTACACCTTC	CSVVQVNYGYTF
.	TRBV6-5	TRBJ1-2	few	TGTGCCAGCGCAAGGGACCGCTATGGCTACACCTTC	CASARDRYGYTF
.	TRBV20-1	TRBJ1-1	once	TGCAGTGCTAGAGATTGGGGAGGGGGTTCGAGAAACACTGAAGCTTTCTTT	CSARDWGGGSRNTEAFF
.	TRBV6-1	TRBJ2-7	.	TGTGCCAGCAGTGCCTTGTGGGGGGGCCGGTCCTACGAGCAGTACTTC	CASSALWGGRSYEQYF
.	TRBV7-2	TRBJ2-3	many	TGTGCCAGCAGCTTAGACTCCGGCGGCACAGATACGCAGTATTTT	CASSLDSGGTDTQYF
.	TRBV7-3	TRBJ2-5	.	TGTGCCAGCAGTCAGGATAGGCACGAGACCCAGTACTTC	CASSQDRHETQYF
TRBD1	TRBV6-5	TRBJ1-1	.	TGTGCCAGCAGTTACTCCCCATCGACAGGGGCGAACACTGAAGCTTTCTTT	CASSYSPSTGANTEAFF
.	TRBV4-2	TRBJ2-5	once	TGTGCCAGCAGCCGAACTAGAGCCGAGACCCAGTACTTC	CASSRTRAETQYF
.	TRBV29-1	TRBJ1-5	.	TGCAGCGTTGAAGGTGATGGGGACCAGCCCCAGCATTTT	CSVEGDGDQPQHF
.	TRBV15	TRBJ2-1	.	TGTGCCACCAGCAGAGTAGTAACGGTAGGGAGGTTAAGCAATGAGCAGTTCTTC	CATSRVVTVGRLSNEQFF
TRBD2	TRBV10-3	TRBJ2-1	few	TGTGCCATCAGTGATTCAGGGGCCTTTAGGACTAGCGGCTACAATGAGCAGTTCTTC	CAISDSGAFRTSGYNEQFF
.	TRBV6-2/TRBV6-3	TRBJ1-5	few	TGTGCCAGCAGTTTTTGGCAGGGAGAAGGTCAGCCCCAGCATTTT	CASSFWQGEGQPQHF
TRBD2	TRBV4-1	TRBJ2-7	many	TGCGCCAGCAGCCAAGGACCGCTCGCGGGAGGGGAGCAGTACTTC	CASSQGPLAGGEQYF
TRBD1	TRBV7-9	TRBJ1-2	.	TGTGCCAGCAGCGAGGCCGGGACAGTAGCTAACTATGGCTACACCTTC	CASSEAGTVANYGYTF
TRBD1	TRBV7-2	TRBJ2-1	many	TGTGCCAGCAGCTTAGGGACAGGGAACAATGAGCAGTTCTTC	CASSLGTGNNEQFF
.	TRBV20-1	TRBJ2-6	.	TGCAGTGCTACCGTGCCGGGCAGGTCCCTTCTCTCTGGGGCCAACGTCCGGACTTTC	CSATVPGRSLLSGANVRTF
.	TRBV7-2	TRBJ2-1	many	TGTGCCAGCAGCTTAAGCGGGCGAGGCAATGAGCAGTTCTTC	CASSLSGRGNEQFF
TRBD1	TRBV6-6	TRBJ2-1	many	TGTGCCAGCAGTTTAACCGGGACAGGGGGCAATGAGCAGTTCTTC	CASSLTGTGGNEQFF